This is a list of T cell receptor beta chains from one sample in a study of blood T cell repertoires in COVID-19. Clones were read by immunoSEQ multiplex PCR, and TCRdb kept only the in-frame ones, dropping some. The sample carries about 200,000 clones, 80% to 85% recorded once. Sample: peripheral blood. These receptors came from a woman between 70 and 85 years old with COVID-19, enrolled during active disease. Both conserved end residues are part of each CDR3. The D gene is left open where the match is weak. Part of the rows lack a size; the others show once, few, many or a class for expanded clones.

J gene | V gene | clone size | D gene | CDR3 protein | CDR3 DNA
TRBJ2-2 | TRBV2 | once | - | CASTRAPTGELFF | TGTGCCAGCACGAGAGCGCCCACCGGGGAGCTGTTTTTT
TRBJ2-7 | TRBV12-3/TRBV12-4 | - | - | CASSLGQGYEQYF | TGTGCCAGCAGTTTAGGGCAGGGCTACGAGCAGTACTTC
TRBJ2-7 | TRBV19 | - | - | CASSAQQRGGMGYEQYF | TGTGCCAGTAGTGCTCAACAACGAGGGGGTATGGGCTACGAGCAGTACTTC
TRBJ2-7 | TRBV6-1 | - | - | CASSDPSRATYEQYF | TGTGCCAGCAGTGACCCCTCCAGGGCAACCTACGAGCAGTACTTC
TRBJ1-1 | TRBV6-2/TRBV6-3 | - | - | CASSYIAGPVMNTEAFF | TGTGCCAGCAGTTACATCGCAGGCCCCGTCATGAACACTGAAGCTTTCTTT
TRBJ2-4 | TRBV19 | few | - | CASSGPGSKNIQYF | TGTGCCAGTAGTGGACCGGGATCCAAAAACATTCAGTACTTC
TRBJ2-3 | TRBV10-3 | once | TRBD1 | CAISKGQASTDTQYF | TGTGCCATCAGTAAAGGACAGGCTAGCACAGATACGCAGTATTTT
TRBJ2-2 | TRBV24-1 | - | TRBD2 | CATSPFGGRETGELFF | TGTGCCACCAGCCCCTTCGGCGGGAGAGAGACCGGGGAGCTGTTTTTT
TRBJ2-7 | TRBV7-2 | few | TRBD2 | CASRPEAGGSFKQYF | TGTGCCAGCAGGCCCGAAGCGGGAGGTTCTTTTAAGCAGTACTTC
TRBJ2-1 | TRBV7-3 | - | TRBD2 | CASSLLGTSYNEQFF | TGTGCCAGCAGCCTGCTTGGGACTAGTTACAATGAGCAGTTCTTC
TRBJ2-5 | TRBV18 | - | - | CASSPPQGQETQYF | TGTGCCAGCTCACCACCACAGGGTCAAGAGACCCAGTACTTC
TRBJ2-5 | TRBV3-1/TRBV3-2 | once | - | CASSRIVGGGGETQYF | TGTGCCAGCAGCCGCATAGTCGGGGGAGGAGGAGAGACCCAGTACTTC
TRBJ1-2 | TRBV5-1 | - | TRBD1 | CASSLRQGDYGYTF | TGCGCCAGCAGCTTGCGACAGGGGGACTATGGCTACACCTTC
TRBJ1-1 | TRBV28 | - | - | CASTLWGLNTEAFF | TGTGCCAGCACCCTATGGGGCCTGAACACTGAAGCTTTCTTT
TRBJ1-2 | TRBV6-2/TRBV6-3 | once | - | CASSPRPTGKLGYTF | TGTGCCAGCAGTCCCCGCCCGACAGGAAAGCTTGGCTACACCTTC
TRBJ1-4 | TRBV2 | - | TRBD1 | CASRGGQGNEKLFF | TGTGCCAGCAGGGGGGGACAGGGGAATGAAAAACTGTTTTTT
TRBJ1-6 | TRBV6-5 | - | - | CASSLFRGNSPLHF | TGTGCCAGCAGCCTATTCCGGGGTAATTCACCCCTCCACTTT
TRBJ2-3 | TRBV28 | - | - | CASSPGDTQYF | TGTGCCAGCAGTCCAGGTGATACGCAGTATTTT